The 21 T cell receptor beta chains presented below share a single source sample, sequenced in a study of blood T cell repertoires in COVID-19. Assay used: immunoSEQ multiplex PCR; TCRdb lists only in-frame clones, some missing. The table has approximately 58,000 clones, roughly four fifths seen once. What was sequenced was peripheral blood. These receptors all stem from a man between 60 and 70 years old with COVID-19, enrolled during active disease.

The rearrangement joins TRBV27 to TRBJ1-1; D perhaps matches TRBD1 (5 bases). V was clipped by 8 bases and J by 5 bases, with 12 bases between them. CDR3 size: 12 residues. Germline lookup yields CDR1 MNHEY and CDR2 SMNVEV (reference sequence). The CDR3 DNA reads TGTGCCAGCTTTGCTCGGGGGACTGAAGCTTTCTTT. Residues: CASFARGTEAFF.

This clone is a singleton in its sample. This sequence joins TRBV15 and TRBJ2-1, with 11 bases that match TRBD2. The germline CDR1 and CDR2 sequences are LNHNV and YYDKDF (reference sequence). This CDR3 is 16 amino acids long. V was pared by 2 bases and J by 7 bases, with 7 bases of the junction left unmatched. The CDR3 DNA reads TGTGCCACCAGCAGAATATTAGCGGGAGGGGTGAATGAGCAGTTCTTC. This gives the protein CATSRILAGGVNEQFF.

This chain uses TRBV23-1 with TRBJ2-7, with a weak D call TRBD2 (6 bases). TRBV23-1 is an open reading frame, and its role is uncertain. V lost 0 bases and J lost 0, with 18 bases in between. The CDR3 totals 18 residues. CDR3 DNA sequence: TGCGCCAGCAGTCAATCCGAGGTGGAGGGCGACAGCTCCTACGAGCAGTACTTC. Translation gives CASSQSEVEGDSSYEQYF.

This chain's CDR3 is CASSPYSGTGNFYEQYF. CDR3 bases: TGTGCCAGCAGCCCTTACTCCGGGACAGGGAACTTCTACGAGCAGTACTTC. This sequence joins TRBV11-2 and TRBJ2-7; 9 bases map to TRBD1. V shed 5 bases, J shed 3 bases, and the junction held 14 bases outside the gene matches. Per the germline V gene, CDR1 is SGHAT and CDR2 is FQNNGV. The CDR3 loop spans 17 amino acids.

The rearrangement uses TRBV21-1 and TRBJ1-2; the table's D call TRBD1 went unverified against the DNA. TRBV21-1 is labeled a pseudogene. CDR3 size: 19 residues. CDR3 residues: CASEQQFFLISDTHYGYTF. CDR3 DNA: TGTGCCAGCGAACAGCAATTCTTTTTAATCTCGGACACGCACTATGGCTACACCTTC.

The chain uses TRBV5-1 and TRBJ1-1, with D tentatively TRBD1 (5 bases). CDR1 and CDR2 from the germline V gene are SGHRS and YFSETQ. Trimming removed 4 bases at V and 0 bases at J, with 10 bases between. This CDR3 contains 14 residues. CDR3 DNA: TGCGCCAGCAGCCGAGACAGTATGAACACTGAAGCTTTCTTT. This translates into CASSRDSMNTEAFF. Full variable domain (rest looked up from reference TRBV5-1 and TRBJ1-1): KAGVTQTPRYLIKTRGQQVTLSCSPISGHRSVSWYQQTPGQGLQFLFEYFSETQRNKGNFPGRFSGRQFSNSRSEMNVSTLELGDSALYLCASSRDSMNTEAFFGQGTRLTVV.

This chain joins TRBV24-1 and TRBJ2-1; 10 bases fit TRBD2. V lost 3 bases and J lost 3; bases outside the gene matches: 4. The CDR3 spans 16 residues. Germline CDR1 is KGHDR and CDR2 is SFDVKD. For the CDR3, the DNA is TGTGCCACCAGTGATCCCTCTAGCGGGGGCTACAATGAGCAGTTCTTC. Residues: CATSDPSSGGYNEQFF.

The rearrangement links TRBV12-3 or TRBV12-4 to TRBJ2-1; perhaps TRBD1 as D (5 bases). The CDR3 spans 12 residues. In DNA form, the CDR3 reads TGTGTAGTCCAGGGTAGAAAAAATGAGCAGTTCTTC. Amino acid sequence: CVVQGRKNEQFF.

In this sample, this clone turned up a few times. The CDR3 bases are TGTGCCAGCAGCTTAGGGCCCCGGACGGCGGCAGGGCCCTACGAGCAGTACTTC. This sequence encodes CASSLGPRTAAGPYEQYF. The chain links TRBV7-2 to TRBJ2-7, with D possibly being TRBD1 (5 bases). From germline, CDR1 is SGHTA and CDR2 FQGNSA. Trimming left V 1 base short and J 2 bases short, with 21 bases between. This CDR3 comprises 18 residues.

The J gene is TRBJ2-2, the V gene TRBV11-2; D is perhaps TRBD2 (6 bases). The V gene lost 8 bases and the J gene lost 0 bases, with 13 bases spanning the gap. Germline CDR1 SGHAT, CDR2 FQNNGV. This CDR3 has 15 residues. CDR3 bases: TGTGCCAGCTCCCCCCGGGGGACGAACACCGGGGAGCTGTTTTTT. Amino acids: CASSPRGTNTGELFF. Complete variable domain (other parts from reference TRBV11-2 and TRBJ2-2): EAGVAQSPRYKIIEKRQSVAFWCNPISGHATLYWYQQILGQGPKLLIQFQNNGVVDDSQLPKDRFSAERLKGVDSTLKIQPAKLEDSAVYLCASSPRGTNTGELFFGEGSRLTVL.

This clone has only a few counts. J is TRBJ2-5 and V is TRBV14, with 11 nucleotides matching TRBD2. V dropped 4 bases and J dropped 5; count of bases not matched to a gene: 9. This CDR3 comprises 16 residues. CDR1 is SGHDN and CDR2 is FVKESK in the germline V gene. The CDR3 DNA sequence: TGTGCCAGCAGCCGTAGCGGGGGGGCGATTTCGGAGACCCAGTACTTC. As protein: CASSRSGGAISETQYF.

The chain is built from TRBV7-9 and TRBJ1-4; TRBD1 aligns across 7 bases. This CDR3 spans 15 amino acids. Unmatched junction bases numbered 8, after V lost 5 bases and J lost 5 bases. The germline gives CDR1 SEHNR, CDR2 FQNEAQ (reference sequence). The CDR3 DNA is TGTGCCAGCAGCCCGGGACAGTCAAACAATGAAAAACTGTTTTTT. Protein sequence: CASSPGQSNNEKLFF.

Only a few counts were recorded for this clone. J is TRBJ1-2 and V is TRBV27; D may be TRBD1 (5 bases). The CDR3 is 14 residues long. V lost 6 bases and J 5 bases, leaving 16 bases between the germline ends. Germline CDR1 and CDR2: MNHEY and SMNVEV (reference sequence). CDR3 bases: TGTGCCAGCAGGAGAATCGACAGCGGGTATGGCTACACCTTC. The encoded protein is CASRRIDSGYGYTF.

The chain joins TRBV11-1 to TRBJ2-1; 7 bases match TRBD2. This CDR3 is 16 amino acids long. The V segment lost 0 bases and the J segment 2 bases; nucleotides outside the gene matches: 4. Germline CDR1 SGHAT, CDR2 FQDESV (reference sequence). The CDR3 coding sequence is TGTGCCAGCAGCTTAGCGCGGCTAGCGGCCTACAATGAGCAGTTCTTC. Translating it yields CASSLARLAAYNEQFF. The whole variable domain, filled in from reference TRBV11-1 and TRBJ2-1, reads EAEVAQSPRYKITEKSQAVAFWCDPISGHATLYWYRQILGQGPELLVQFQDESVVDDSQLPKDRFSAERLKGVDSTLKIQPAELGDSAMYLCASSLARLAAYNEQFFGPGTRLTVL.

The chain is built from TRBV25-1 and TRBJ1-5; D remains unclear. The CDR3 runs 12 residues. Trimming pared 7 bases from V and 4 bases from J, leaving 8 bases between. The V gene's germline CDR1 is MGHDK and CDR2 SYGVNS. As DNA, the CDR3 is TGTGCCAGCAATTCGGGAAATCAGCCCCAGCATTTT. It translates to CASNSGNQPQHF.

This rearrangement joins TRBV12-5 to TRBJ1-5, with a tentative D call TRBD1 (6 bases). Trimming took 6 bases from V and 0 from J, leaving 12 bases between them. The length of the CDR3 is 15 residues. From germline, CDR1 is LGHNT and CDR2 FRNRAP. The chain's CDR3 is CASGYRQDSNQPQHF. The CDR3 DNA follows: TGTGCTAGTGGATACAGACAGGATAGCAATCAGCCCCAGCATTTT. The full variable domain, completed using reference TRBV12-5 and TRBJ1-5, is DARVTQTPRHKVTEMGQEVTMRCQPILGHNTVFWYRQTMMQGLELLAYFRNRAPLDDSGMPKDRFSAEMPDATLATLKIQPSEPRDSAVYFCASGYRQDSNQPQHFGDGTRLSIL.

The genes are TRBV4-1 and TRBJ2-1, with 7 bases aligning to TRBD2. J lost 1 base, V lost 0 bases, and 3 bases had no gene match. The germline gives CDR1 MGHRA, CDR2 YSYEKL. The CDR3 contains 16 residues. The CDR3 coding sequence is TGCGCCAGCAGCCAAGAGGAGGGAGGGTCCTACAATGAGCAGTTCTTC. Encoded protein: CASSQEEGGSYNEQFF.

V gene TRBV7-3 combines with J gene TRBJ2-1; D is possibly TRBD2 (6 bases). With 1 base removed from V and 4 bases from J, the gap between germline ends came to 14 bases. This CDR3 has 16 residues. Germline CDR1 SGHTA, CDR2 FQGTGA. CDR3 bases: TGTGCCAGCAGCTTAAAGAGCGGCGGGGCTTACAATGAGCAGTTCTTC. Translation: CASSLKSGGAYNEQFF.

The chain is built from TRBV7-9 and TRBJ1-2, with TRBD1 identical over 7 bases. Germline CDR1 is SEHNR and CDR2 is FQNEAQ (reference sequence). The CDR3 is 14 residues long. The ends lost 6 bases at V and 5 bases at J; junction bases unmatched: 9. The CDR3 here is CASRDPGGKYGYTF. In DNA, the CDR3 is TGTGCCAGCAGGGATCCAGGGGGAAAGTATGGCTACACCTTC.

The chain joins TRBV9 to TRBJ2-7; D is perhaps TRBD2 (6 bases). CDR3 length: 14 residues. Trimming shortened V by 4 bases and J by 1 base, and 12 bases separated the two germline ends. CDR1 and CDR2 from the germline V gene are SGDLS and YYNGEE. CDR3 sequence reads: CASSFTGTSYEQYF. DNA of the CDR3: TGTGCCAGCAGCTTTACCGGGACTTCCTACGAGCAGTACTTC.

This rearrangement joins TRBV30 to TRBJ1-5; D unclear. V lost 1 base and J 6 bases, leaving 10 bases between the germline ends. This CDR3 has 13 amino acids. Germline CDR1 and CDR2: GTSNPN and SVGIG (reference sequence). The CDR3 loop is CAWSGGSGQPQHF. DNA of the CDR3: TGTGCCTGGAGTGGAGGGTCCGGTCAGCCCCAGCATTTT.